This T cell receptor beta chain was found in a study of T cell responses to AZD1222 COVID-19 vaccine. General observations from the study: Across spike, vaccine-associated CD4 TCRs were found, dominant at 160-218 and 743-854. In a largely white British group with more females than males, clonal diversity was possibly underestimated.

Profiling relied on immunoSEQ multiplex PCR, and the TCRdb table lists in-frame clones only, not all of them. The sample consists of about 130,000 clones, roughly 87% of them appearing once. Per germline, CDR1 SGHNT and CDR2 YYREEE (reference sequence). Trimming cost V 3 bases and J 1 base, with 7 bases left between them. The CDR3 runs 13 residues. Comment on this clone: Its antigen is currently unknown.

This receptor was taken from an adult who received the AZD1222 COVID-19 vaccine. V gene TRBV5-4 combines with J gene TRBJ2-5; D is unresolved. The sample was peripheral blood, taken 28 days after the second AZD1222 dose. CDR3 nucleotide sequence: TGTGCCAGCAGCTCCGACATCCAAGAGACCCAGTACTTC. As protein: CASSSDIQETQYF.